A selection of T cell receptor beta chains follows, all from one sample in a study of blood T cell repertoires in COVID-19. Sequencing was performed with immunoSEQ multiplex PCR; in TCRdb, only in-frame clones are kept and a portion is missing. Of about 210,000 clones listed, 84% are singletons. Sequences were obtained from peripheral blood. The receptors here all came from an elderly woman with COVID-19, enrolled during active disease. The conserved cysteine and the conserved F or W are not part of the CDR3 here.

V,CDR3
TRBV15,ATSRRDRAYNEQF
TRBV28,ASSLAGATNTGELF
TRBV7-9,ASSWTSVGYNEQF
TRBV27,ASSGTGASQETQY
TRBV10-1,ASSEPIESQPQH
TRBV18,ASSLRDEQF
TRBV6-2/TRBV6-3,ASSTADSIYNEQF
TRBV10-3,AISGGSYEQY
TRBV11-2,ASSSGTARGNSPLH
TRBV6-5,AVQGSHSGNTIY
TRBV3-1/TRBV3-2,ASSQRRLSEKLF
TRBV11-2,ASSYSAGRGLNNEQF
TRBV12-3/TRBV12-4,ASNRQGTQPQH
TRBV6-5,ASRAGGLSEAF
TRBV7-2,ASSLALTGGFTGANVLT
TRBV5-6,ASSPRGFGYT
TRBV6-5,ASEGEYSRGYT
TRBV27,ASSSSRGGEQF
TRBV7-2,ASSLAGRGVMNEQF
TRBV4-1,ASSQGQGDQPQH
TRBV19,ASDPGQGSGQPQH
TRBV6-5,ASTTGRSSNQPQH
TRBV15,ATSRDGRQANQPQH
TRBV2,ASSKPGRGGNQPQH
TRBV6-5,ASSRRQGVDTQY
TRBV7-2,ASSLASPDTQY
TRBV7-6,ASSELAASSYNEQF
TRBV28,ASSYSGTGSYEQY
TRBV18,ASSPTSGGAHEQF
TRBV6-6,ASSLRAVIGGYT
TRBV5-1,ASSQTNSGNTIY